Below, 26 T cell receptor beta chains from the same sample are listed, as sequenced in a study of blood T cell repertoires in COVID-19. TCRdb keeps only in-frame clones here, not all; method: immunoSEQ multiplex PCR. The sample has under 250,000 clones; roughly 91% are singletons. The sample taken for sequencing was peripheral blood. The origin of the receptors is a man aged 30 to 39 with COVID-19, enrolled during active disease.

This clone appeared a few times. This CDR3 reads CASSLGAVGYNSPLHF. The CDR3 region has the DNA TGTGCCAGCAGCTTGGGGGCAGTTGGATATAATTCACCCCTCCACTTT. The V call is TRBV5-4, the J call TRBJ1-6, with no clear D. Germline V CDR1 and CDR2: SGHNT, YYREEE (reference sequence). V was cut by 0 bases and J by 4 bases, with 11 bases left in between. The CDR3 contains 16 residues.

The genes are TRBV5-1 and TRBJ1-4, with D uncertain. Germline loops: CDR1 SGHRS, CDR2 YFSETQ. V dropped 3 bases and J dropped 4 bases, with 10 bases sitting between them. CDR3 length equals 14 residues. The CDR3 reads CASSWRPHNEKLFF. CDR3 bases: TGCGCCAGCAGCTGGAGGCCTCATAATGAAAAACTGTTTTTT.

The V call is TRBV2, the J call TRBJ1-5; TRBD1 might be the D (6 bases). The CDR3 loop spans 14 amino acids. CDR1 is SNHLY and CDR2 is FYNNEI in the germline V gene. V was shortened by 2 bases and J by 6 bases, with 11 bases between the two germline ends. The CDR3 sequence: CASSEQGNGQPQHF. In DNA, the CDR3 is TGTGCCAGCAGTGAACAGGGGAATGGTCAGCCCCAGCATTTT.

The V and J genes are TRBV10-2 and TRBJ1-4, with D unclear. Trimming stripped 6 bases from V and 2 bases from J, with 13 bases between. The CDR3 contains 15 residues. Germline values: CDR1 WSHSY, CDR2 SAAADI. CDR3 coding DNA: TGCGCCAGCAGAGGGAGATCGGGGACTAATGAAAAACTGTTTTTT. This encodes CASRGRSGTNEKLFF.

The chain is built from TRBV9 and TRBJ2-5, with D unclear. Per germline, CDR1 SGDLS and CDR2 YYNGEE. V was trimmed by 6 bases and J by 1 base, leaving 13 bases between them. The CDR3 length is 14 residues. For the CDR3, the DNA is TGTGCCAGCACCTCGGGTCCTCTCCAAGAGACCCAGTACTTC. It translates to CASTSGPLQETQYF.

The chain is built from TRBV5-1 and TRBJ2-7; TRBD1 aligns across 7 bases. This CDR3 has 14 residues. Per germline, CDR1 SGHRS and CDR2 YFSETQ. With V trimmed by 2 bases and J by 4 bases, 6 bases remained unmatched. CDR3 amino acids: CASSFEGARYEQYF. As DNA, the CDR3 is TGCGCCAGCAGCTTCGAGGGGGCGAGGTACGAGCAGTACTTC.

This CDR3 is CASGSGLAGGGDEQFF. The CDR3 nucleotides read TGTGCTAGTGGTTCCGGACTAGCGGGGGGCGGGGATGAGCAGTTCTTC. This chain connects TRBV12-5 to TRBJ2-1, with 14 bases identical to TRBD2. Germline V gives CDR1 LGHNT, CDR2 FRNRAP. The CDR3 spans 16 residues. The V segment lost 4 bases and the J segment 8 bases; nucleotides outside the gene matches: 7.

The rearrangement uses TRBV19 and TRBJ1-5, with D possibly matching TRBD1 (6 bases). The CDR3 sequence is 13 residues long. Germline V lookup: CDR1 LNHDA, CDR2 SQIVND (reference sequence). V was shortened by 8 bases and J by 6 bases, with 14 bases between the two germline ends. CDR3 coding DNA: TGTGCCAGTTTCGGGGGGCTGGGTCAGCCCCAGCATTTT. Residues: CASFGGLGQPQHF.

The table lists this clone with a count of one. This chain uses TRBV15 with TRBJ2-7; TRBD1 matches at 9 bases. The CDR3 has 13 residues. Germline V CDR1 and CDR2: LNHNV, YYDKDF (reference sequence). The trim removed 5 bases at V and 6 bases at J, leaving 5 bases unmatched. In DNA form, the CDR3 reads TGTGCCACCAGCCGGGACAGGGAGACCGAGCAGTACTTC. Encoded protein: CATSRDRETEQYF.

This clone was detected a few times. The chain joins TRBV20-1 to TRBJ2-5, with 7 bases aligning to TRBD2. The CDR3 spans 13 residues. The junction had 1 base not matched to a gene; V was cut back by 3 bases and J by 0 bases. Germline-derived CDR1 and CDR2 are DFQATT and SNEGSKA (reference sequence). CDR3 DNA: TGCAGTGCTAGTAGCGGGCACCAAGAGACCCAGTACTTC. Amino acids: CSASSGHQETQYF.

The rearrangement uses TRBV6-5 and TRBJ1-1; D ambiguous. Germline CDR1 is MNHEY and CDR2 is SVGAGI. The V end was cut by 6 bases, the J end by 3 bases, with 11 bases between. This CDR3 spans 13 amino acids. Here the CDR3 reads CASSYGEYTEAFF. CDR3 sequence (DNA): TGTGCCAGCAGCTACGGAGAGTACACTGAAGCTTTCTTT.

This clone was seen only once. The gene calls are TRBV6-4 and TRBJ2-7; 9 bases fit TRBD1. Trimming removed 6 bases from V and 5 bases from J; junction bases left unmatched: 8. This CDR3 spans 14 amino acids. The germline gives CDR1 MRHNA, CDR2 SNTAGT. The DNA of the CDR3 is TGTGCCAGCAGGTGGACAGGGGTATGCCACGAGCAGTACTTC. Protein sequence: CASRWTGVCHEQYF.

This clone was picked up one time. The chain joins TRBV5-1 to TRBJ2-2; TRBD1 might be the D (5 bases). Deletions cut 7 bases from V and 6 bases from J, with 13 bases between. The CDR3 runs 13 residues. Germline lookup yields CDR1 SGHRS and CDR2 YFSETQ. The CDR3 DNA follows: TGCGCCAGCGGAGCACAGGTCCCCGGGGAGCTGTTTTTT. Protein: CASGAQVPGELFF.

The gene calls are TRBV2 and TRBJ1-5; D remains ambiguous. The CDR3 extends over 14 amino acids. V was trimmed by 8 bases and J by 0 bases, leaving 11 bases between them. Per the germline V gene, CDR1 is SNHLY and CDR2 is FYNNEI. The CDR3 coding sequence is TGTGCCAGCGGGCCAACTTATAGCAATCAGCCCCAGCATTTT. Protein product: CASGPTYSNQPQHF.

The chain joins TRBV27 to TRBJ1-1, with D unclear. There are 13 residues in the CDR3. Germline CDR1 reads MNHEY; CDR2 reads SMNVEV (reference sequence). Trimming cost V 4 bases and J 8 bases, with 14 bases left between them. The CDR3 region has the DNA TGTGCCAGCAGTTCCGCACACAGCCGGGAAGCTTTCTTT. Its translation: CASSSAHSREAFF.

V gene TRBV10-1 combines with J gene TRBJ2-1; 8 positions agree with TRBD2. The CDR3 is 17 amino acids. The germline gives CDR1 WNHNN, CDR2 SYGVQD (reference sequence). V gave up 0 bases and J gave up 0 bases; unmatched junction bases: 4. CDR3 protein: CASSESGGGPSYNEQFF. CDR3 DNA sequence: TGCGCCAGCAGTGAGTCAGGCGGGGGGCCCTCCTACAATGAGCAGTTCTTC.

The count of this clone is one. The CDR3, as DNA: TGTGCCAGTAGTGCCTGGGGAGGAGACTACGAGCAGTACTTC. It is translated as CASSAWGGDYEQYF. This chain connects TRBV19 to TRBJ2-7, with a possible D match to TRBD2 (6 bases). This CDR3 has 14 residues. CDR1 LNHDA and CDR2 SQIVND come from the germline V gene (reference sequence). V gave up 5 bases and J gave up 3 bases, with 14 bases separating them.

The chain combines TRBV27 with TRBJ2-2; D gene uncertain. The V end lost 5 bases, the J end lost 1 base, and 2 bases lay between the germline ends. This CDR3 region has 12 residues. From germline, CDR1 is MNHEY and CDR2 SMNVEV (reference sequence). The CDR3 sequence: CASSLNTGELFF. The CDR3, as DNA: TGTGCCAGCAGTCTGAACACCGGGGAGCTGTTTTTT.

As regards this clone: The same CDR3 can be traced to other DNA sequences in this sample. This sequence joins TRBV5-1 and TRBJ2-3, with 15 nucleotides matching TRBD2. After removal of 4 bases from V and 5 bases from J, the junction contained 5 bases not matched to a gene. Germline CDR1 and CDR2: SGHRS and YFSETQ. The CDR3 consists of 16 residues. CDR3 region: CASSRTSGGAEDTQYF. CDR3 bases: TGCGCCAGCAGCAGGACTAGCGGGGGGGCCGAAGATACGCAGTATTTT.

The DNA of the CDR3 is TGTGCCAGCAGGGGGACAGAGAATTCACCCCTCCACTTT. Its protein product is CASRGTENSPLHF. The gene calls are TRBV3-1 (or the pseudogene TRBV3-2) and TRBJ1-6; 7 bases fit TRBD1. Germline V gives CDR1 LGHDT, CDR2 YNNKEL (reference sequence). This CDR3 is built from 13 residues. V lost 6 bases to trimming and J lost 7 bases; unmatched junction nucleotides: 3.

This clone was observed once. The sample contains more than one DNA sequence encoding this CDR3. The genes are TRBV5-5 and TRBJ1-5; the D gene is possibly TRBD1 (5 bases). The germline V and J ends were trimmed by 4 bases and 3 bases, with 8 bases remaining between them. Germline CDR1 SGHKS, CDR2 YYEKEE (reference sequence). The CDR3 runs to 13 residues. CDR3 region: CASSLTVNQPQHF. The CDR3 region has the DNA TGTGCCAGCAGCCTGACAGTCAATCAGCCCCAGCATTTT.

The rearrangement uses TRBV30 and TRBJ1-1, with a possible D match to TRBD1 (6 bases). Per germline, CDR1 GTSNPN and CDR2 SVGIG (reference sequence). The CDR3 is 13 amino acids. Trimming took off 2 bases at V and 0 bases at J, with 7 bases between the two ends. CDR3: CAWSTGLNTEAFF. Here the CDR3 DNA reads TGTGCCTGGAGTACAGGGCTGAACACTGAAGCTTTCTTT.

This clone appeared once. The chain links TRBV7-3 to TRBJ1-2, with D hard to call. V was trimmed by 7 bases and J by 7 bases, leaving 19 bases between them. The germline V gene has CDR1 SGHTA and CDR2 FQGTGA. There are 14 residues in the CDR3. The CDR3 spells CASTQERVSRGYTF. CDR3 coding DNA: TGTGCCAGCACCCAGGAGAGGGTGTCACGTGGCTACACCTTC.

The chain recombines TRBV5-1 with TRBJ2-5; maybe TRBD2 (6 bases). Trimming left V 2 bases short and J 0 bases short, with 11 bases between. Germline CDR1 is SGHRS and CDR2 is YFSETQ. This CDR3 contains 15 residues. The CDR3 bases are TGCGCCAGCAGCTTCGCGGGGCTTAACCAAGAGACCCAGTACTTC. This sequence encodes CASSFAGLNQETQYF.

The sample holds one count of this clone. This rearrangement joins TRBV27 to TRBJ2-7; the D is unclear. The ends were cut back, 7 bases at V and 5 bases at J, with 9 bases in the middle. This CDR3 contains 11 residues. CDR1 and CDR2 from the germline V gene are MNHEY and SMNVEV (reference sequence). CDR3 sequence reads: CASTGRDEQYF. CDR3 coding DNA: TGTGCCAGCACTGGTCGGGACGAGCAGTACTTC.

The chain carries TRBV6-1 and TRBJ1-2; 7 positions match TRBD1. CDR1 is MNHNS and CDR2 is SASEGT in the germline V gene. V shed 1 base and J 10 bases; nucleotides not matched to a gene: 15. The CDR3 covers 16 residues. CDR3 nucleotides: TGTGCCAGCAGTGAAGGGGGGGTAGTACAGGGGAGAGTCTACACCTTC. Protein: CASSEGGVVQGRVYTF.